This TCR beta chain was sequenced for a study of beta chain features in type 1 diabetes. Study details: In age, gender and cell yields, patients were similar to healthy donors.

This clone showed up just a few times. Antigen: not known. Deletions cut 5 bases from V and 4 bases from J, with 10 bases between. The CDR3 covers 12 residues. Germline lookup yields CDR1 SQVTM and CDR2 ANQGSEA. Investigators reverse transcribed all isolated RNA, so they sequenced expressed TCRB transcripts. Data came from immunoSEQ multiplex PCR; TCRdb stores just in-frame clones and leaves some out. The table records approximately 250,000 clones, 16% of them present only once. Cell sorting via CD45RO/CCR7/CD25/CD127/CD95/CD27 was performed to obtain CD4+ naive, central memory, regulatory and stem cell-like memory cells. Study-wide results and limits: Patients with type 1 diabetes showed fewer VDJ junction insertions and more deletions. Moderate yet significant TCRB CDR3 shortening was seen in Type 1 diabetes patients in all four CD4+ subsets.

The chain links TRBV29-1 to TRBJ2-3; D uncertain. This TCR came from a man aged 25-45 years with type 1 diabetes. The specimen sequenced was naive CD4+ T cells from blood. This CDR3 is CSVSAPPDTQYF. The CDR3 region has the DNA TGCAGCGTTTCCGCGCCCCCAGATACGCAGTATTTT.